The rows below give T cell receptor beta chains drawn from one sample of a study of brain T cells in children with intractable seizures. Clones were sequenced by immunoSEQ multiplex PCR, and TCRdb holds only the in-frame ones, with some missing. The sample lists about 110,000 clones, roughly 94% occurring once. The specimen comprised peripheral blood, sampled at surgery. Every receptor here comes from a boy under three years old with hemimegalencephaly and intractable seizures. CDR3s leave out the opening cysteine and the closing phenylalanine or tryptophan. Fields, in order: V gene, J gene, clone size, CDR3 length, CDR3 protein. Some rows mark clone size as missing; the rest say once, few, many or name a class of expanded clone.

v_gene: TRBV20-1; j_gene: TRBJ2-1; abundance: NA; len: 13; CDR3aa: SASRVDGTYNEQF
v_gene: TRBV27; j_gene: TRBJ2-1; abundance: many; len: 14; CDR3aa: ASSLYEFSSYNEQF
v_gene: TRBV10-3; j_gene: TRBJ2-7; abundance: NA; len: 13; CDR3aa: ATRPGGRWDHEQY
v_gene: TRBV4-1; j_gene: TRBJ2-3; abundance: NA; len: 14; CDR3aa: ASSHLLPSGTDTQY
v_gene: TRBV28; j_gene: TRBJ2-5; abundance: NA; len: 14; CDR3aa: ASSSGGQRSQETQY
v_gene: TRBV5-1; j_gene: TRBJ2-1; abundance: NA; len: 11; CDR3aa: ASSSISSNEQF
v_gene: TRBV4-1; j_gene: TRBJ1-2; abundance: NA; len: 12; CDR3aa: ASSQDWGPYGYT
v_gene: TRBV18; j_gene: TRBJ1-1; abundance: once; len: 12; CDR3aa: ASSPKSGSTEAF
v_gene: TRBV20-1; j_gene: TRBJ1-2; abundance: NA; len: 8; CDR3aa: SARQGGYT
v_gene: TRBV11-3; j_gene: TRBJ2-7; abundance: NA; len: 12; CDR3aa: ASSGGLDAYEQY
v_gene: TRBV10-3; j_gene: TRBJ2-5; abundance: NA; len: 9; CDR3aa: ATSGRETQY
v_gene: TRBV27; j_gene: TRBJ2-6; abundance: NA; len: 16; CDR3aa: ASSSYAYRVKGANVLT
v_gene: TRBV19; j_gene: TRBJ1-6; abundance: NA; len: 12; CDR3aa: ASRPGGGGSPLH
v_gene: TRBV7-3; j_gene: TRBJ2-5; abundance: once; len: 14; CDR3aa: ASSFKDRGRLETQY
v_gene: TRBV27; j_gene: TRBJ2-7; abundance: NA; len: 13; CDR3aa: ASSLSRAGGAEQY
v_gene: TRBV28; j_gene: TRBJ2-5; abundance: NA; len: 14; CDR3aa: ASSPPPSGRRKTQY
v_gene: TRBV28; j_gene: TRBJ1-1; abundance: NA; len: 15; CDR3aa: ASSLGLEGRGGTEAF
v_gene: TRBV5-4; j_gene: TRBJ2-1; abundance: NA; len: 13; CDR3aa: ASSLLGREYNEQF
v_gene: TRBV13; j_gene: TRBJ2-2; abundance: NA; len: 12; CDR3aa: ASSLGWGAGELF
v_gene: TRBV27; j_gene: TRBJ2-7; abundance: NA; len: 14; CDR3aa: ASSLMGTSGPYEQY
v_gene: TRBV6-5; j_gene: TRBJ1-2; abundance: NA; len: 11; CDR3aa: ASTATRDYGYT
v_gene: TRBV6-1; j_gene: TRBJ2-4; abundance: once; len: 13; CDR3aa: ASSEEGGFGNIQY
v_gene: TRBV9; j_gene: TRBJ2-7; abundance: NA; len: 14; CDR3aa: ASSVLAGVVSYEQY
v_gene: TRBV28; j_gene: TRBJ1-6; abundance: NA; len: 11; CDR3aa: ASSWGVNSPLH
v_gene: TRBV9; j_gene: TRBJ2-7; abundance: NA; len: 14; CDR3aa: ASSVGLSRGSYEQY
v_gene: TRBV4-2; j_gene: TRBJ2-3; abundance: NA; len: 10; CDR3aa: ASSRSTDTQY
v_gene: TRBV9; j_gene: TRBJ1-3; abundance: NA; len: 12; CDR3aa: ASSEGTGGYTIY
v_gene: TRBV7-2; j_gene: TRBJ1-1; abundance: NA; len: 11; CDR3aa: ASSSTGTTEAF
v_gene: TRBV4-3; j_gene: TRBJ2-3; abundance: once; len: 12; CDR3aa: ASSQGATGDTQY
v_gene: TRBV7-6; j_gene: TRBJ2-3; abundance: NA; len: 13; CDR3aa: ASSLFPQITDTQY
v_gene: TRBV9; j_gene: TRBJ2-7; abundance: NA; len: 12; CDR3aa: ASSVRSGGGEQY
v_gene: TRBV6-6; j_gene: TRBJ2-1; abundance: NA; len: 10; CDR3aa: ASSLGRNEQF
v_gene: TRBV24-1; j_gene: TRBJ2-1; abundance: NA; len: 10; CDR3aa: ATSRAHNEQF